Listed below are T cell receptor beta chains from one sample, sequenced in a study of blood T cell repertoires in COVID-19. The assay was immunoSEQ multiplex PCR, and TCRdb's table has in-frame clones only and misses some. The table records roughly 39,000 clones, approximately 85% of them present only once. The sample taken for sequencing was peripheral blood. Receptors were obtained from a human donor in a cohort sampled during active COVID-19. Each CDR3 is given with its conserved first and last residue. The D gene is left open where the match is weak. A clone size is listed for some rows: how often the clone was seen (once, few, many), or a class if it is expanded.

>TRBD2|TRBV5-1|NA|TRBJ2-5
TGCGCCAGCAGCCTTGGGACTAGCGGGGTACAAGAGACCCAGTACTTC
CASSLGTSGVQETQYF
>TRBD2|TRBV6-2/TRBV6-3|NA|TRBJ2-5
TGTGCCAGCAGTTCGACTAGCGGGAGTATTGCGGAGACCCAGTACTTC
CASSSTSGSIAETQYF
>NA|TRBV25-1|medium-sized|TRBJ2-7
TGTGCCAGCAGTGCAGAAGGGGGTCACTACGAGCAGTACTTC
CASSAEGGHYEQYF
>TRBD1|TRBV19|NA|TRBJ2-7
TGTGCCAGTAGTATACAACTAGGGACAGGTAACAACGAGCAGTACTTC
CASSIQLGTGNNEQYF
>TRBD2|TRBV6-2/TRBV6-3|NA|TRBJ2-2
TGTGCCAGCAGTAATCCCAGCGGGAGTATTTCCGGGGAGCTGTTTTTT
CASSNPSGSISGELFF
>TRBD1|TRBV29-1|NA|TRBJ1-1
TGCAGCGGAGAGGACAGGGCGGGTATCACTGAAGCTTTCTTT
CSGEDRAGITEAFF
>TRBD1|TRBV4-2|few|TRBJ1-2
TGTGCCAGCAGCCGTTTAGAAGGGGGCTTTAACTATGGCTACACCTTC
CASSRLEGGFNYGYTF
>NA|TRBV2|NA|TRBJ2-2
TGTGCCAGCAGTATACCTTCACTGTACACCGGGGAGCTGTTTTTT
CASSIPSLYTGELFF
>NA|TRBV18|NA|TRBJ1-1
TGTGCCAGCTCACCGACGGAAGGGGCTGAAGCTTTCTTT
CASSPTEGAEAFF
>NA|TRBV12-5|NA|TRBJ2-5
TGTGCTAGTGGTTTTGGAACCCCCAGGGAGACCCAGTACTTC
CASGFGTPRETQYF
>TRBD1|TRBV19|once|TRBJ2-3
TGTGCCAGTAGCCCACAGGGGAATACGCAGTATTTT
CASSPQGNTQYF
>NA|TRBV6-5|NA|TRBJ1-6
TGTGCCAGCAGTTACTCCCAGCGTATAGAGAATTCACCCCTCCACTTT
CASSYSQRIENSPLHF
>TRBD1|TRBV15|NA|TRBJ2-3
TGTGCCACCAGCAGAGGAGGCAGGGGGCTGGATACGCAGTATTTT
CATSRGGRGLDTQYF
>NA|TRBV27|NA|TRBJ1-5
TGTGCCAGCAGCCTTATGAGGGGGGGAGATCAGCCCCAGCATTTT
CASSLMRGGDQPQHF
>TRBD2|TRBV6-6|NA|TRBJ2-3
TGTGCCAGCAGTCCTACCGGGACTAGCGTGTCTAGCACAGATACGCAGTATTTT
CASSPTGTSVSSTDTQYF
>NA|TRBV7-2|NA|TRBJ1-5
TGTGCCAGCAGCTTCTACGGGGGCAATCAGCCCCAGCATTTT
CASSFYGGNQPQHF
>TRBD1|TRBV18|NA|TRBJ2-7
TGTGCCAGCTCACCAGGTTCTGGGACAGTGACTACCGAGCAGTACTTC
CASSPGSGTVTTEQYF
>TRBD1|TRBV5-6|few|TRBJ1-5
TGTGCCAGCAGCATGGCCTCCGGGACAGGGAGGAATCAGCCCCAGCATTTT
CASSMASGTGRNQPQHF
>TRBD1|TRBV25-1|NA|TRBJ2-7
TGTGCCAGCAGACGGACAGGGGGCAGGTACGAGCAGTACTTC
CASRRTGGRYEQYF
>NA|TRBV6-1|few|TRBJ1-2
TGTGCCAGCAGTGCGGGGGGATTGGAATCGGCAAATGGCTACACCTTC
CASSAGGLESANGYTF
>NA|TRBV5-1|NA|TRBJ1-4
TGCGCCAGCTCGGTAGCAACTAATGAAAAACTGTTTTTT
CASSVATNEKLFF
>NA|TRBV27|NA|TRBJ1-6
TGTGCCAGCAGCCTGGCGGTCTTAGGTAATTCACCCCTCCACTTT
CASSLAVLGNSPLHF
>NA|TRBV19|NA|TRBJ1-2
TGTGCCAGTAGCCAGGTGGGTTGGCAAGGCTACACCTTC
CASSQVGWQGYTF
>NA|TRBV7-2|NA|TRBJ2-5
TGTGCCAGCAGCTTGGCCATCTCCGACCAAGAGACCCAGTACTTC
CASSLAISDQETQYF
>NA|TRBV5-1|NA|TRBJ2-7
TGCGCCAGCAGCGGCAGCTACGAGCAGTACTTC
CASSGSYEQYF
>NA|TRBV4-3|once|TRBJ2-5
TGCGCCAGCAGCCAAGATCGGGTTAGAGAGACCCAGTACTTC
CASSQDRVRETQYF
>NA|TRBV5-1|NA|TRBJ1-2
TGCGCCAGCAGTATACAGGGCGATGGCTACACCTTC
CASSIQGDGYTF
>TRBD1|TRBV6-6|NA|TRBJ1-1
TGTGCCATTCTTGGACAGGCTAACACTGAAGCTTTCTTT
CAILGQANTEAFF
>TRBD2|TRBV5-1|NA|TRBJ2-7
TGCGCCAGCAGCTCCAGACTAGCGGGACCCTACGAGCAGTACTTC
CASSSRLAGPYEQYF
>NA|TRBV9|NA|TRBJ1-6
TGTGCCAGCAGCTCCGGGGGACCCCTCCACTTT
CASSSGGPLHF
>NA|TRBV3-1/TRBV3-2|once|TRBJ1-3
TGTGCCAGCAGCCAAGAGGTAACAGGCCGGAAGTACTCTGGAAACACCATATATTTT
CASSQEVTGRKYSGNTIYF
>NA|TRBV5-6|NA|TRBJ2-7
TGTGCCAGCAGCTTGTCCGCGTACGAGCAGTACTTC
CASSLSAYEQYF
>NA|TRBV18|few|TRBJ2-7
TGTGCCAGCTCACAAAACACGGGCTACGAGCAGTACTTC
CASSQNTGYEQYF
>NA|TRBV30|NA|TRBJ1-2
TGTGCCTGGAGCAGACTTGATGGCTACACCTTC
CAWSRLDGYTF
>NA|TRBV18|NA|TRBJ1-2
TGTGCCAGCTCACCGTTTCGCGGGGTGAACTATGGCTACACCTTC
CASSPFRGVNYGYTF